Presented here are 6 T cell receptor beta chains from one specimen sequenced in a study of T cell responses to AZD1222 COVID-19 vaccine (dated by TCRdb to the early 2020s). Receptors were amplified or captured by the immunoSEQ multiplex PCR assay. TCRdb obtained this table from immuneACCESS and retained in-frame rearrangements with V and J assigned. These tables miss some clones; where compared with another copy, unresolved V genes account for less than half of the shortfall, and the remainder is unexplained. Across this sample there are roughly 77,000 clones, with roughly 88% seen only once. More than 5% of the sample belongs to the ten largest clones. The time point label of this sample denotes: baseline before first vaccination. The meaning of the sample's treatment or condition label: meningococcal conjugate vaccine given as trial control. This specimen consisted of peripheral blood, obtained on day 0 of MenACWY control vaccination. Receptor source: an adult in good health.

V and J are TRBV5-6 and TRBJ2-1; D is unresolved. Between the trimmed V and J ends, which lost 3 bases and 10 bases, there was a span of 8 bases. Germline V CDR1 and CDR2: SGHDT, YYEEEE. CDR3 length equals 11 residues. CDR3 loop: CASSYSLEQFF. The CDR3 DNA is TGTGCCAGCAGCTACAGCCTAGAGCAGTTCTTC. Drawing the rest from reference TRBV5-6 and TRBJ2-1, the complete variable domain is DAGVTQSPTHLIKTRGQQVTLRCSPKSGHDTVSWYQQALGQGPQFIFQYYEEEERQRGNFPDRFSGHQFPNYSSELNVNALLLGDSALYLCASSYSLEQFFGPGTRLTVL.

This chain uses TRBV9 with TRBJ2-6; 7 positions agree with TRBD1. The CDR3 contains 18 residues. Losses at the gene ends were 3 bases for V and 0 bases for J; bases not matched to a gene: 9. Germline-derived CDR1 and CDR2 are SGDLS and YYNGEE. CDR3 DNA: TGTGCCAGCAGCGCGGGACAGCTTTATAACTCTGGGGCCAACGTCCTGACTTTC. Its protein product is CASSAGQLYNSGANVLTF.

V gene TRBV2 combines with J gene TRBJ1-1, with TRBD1 as a possible D gene (6 bases). CDR1 and CDR2 (germline): SNHLY, FYNNEI. The CDR3 is made up of 12 amino acids. V lost 7 bases, J lost 1 base, and 7 bases lay in between. The CDR3 sequence: CASKGGNTEAFF. CDR3 in DNA: TGTGCCAGCAAGGGGGGGAACACTGAAGCTTTCTTT.

V usage is TRBV3-1 (or the pseudogene TRBV3-2) and J usage is TRBJ2-7, with D unresolved. Looked up from germline, CDR1 is LGHDT and CDR2 is YNNKEL (reference sequence). V was clipped by 0 bases and J by 0 bases, with 9 bases between them. This CDR3 comprises 15 residues. The CDR3 region is CASSQDSTGSYEQYF. The CDR3 bases are TGTGCCAGCAGCCAAGATTCGACGGGCTCCTACGAGCAGTACTTC.

The chain has TRBV5-4 and TRBJ1-1, with D possibly matching TRBD1 (5 bases). CDR3 length: 15 residues. Trimming left V 1 base short and J 0 bases short, with 10 bases between. Per germline, CDR1 SGHNT and CDR2 YYREEE (reference sequence). As DNA, the CDR3 is TGTGCCAGCAGCTTGAAACCAGGGCTGAACACTGAAGCTTTCTTT. It is translated as CASSLKPGLNTEAFF.

The CDR3 region has the DNA TGTGCCAGCTCAAACACCATGACAGAAATCAATCAGCCCCAGCATTTT. As protein: CASSNTMTEINQPQHF. V gene TRBV18 combines with J gene TRBJ1-5; TRBD1 might be the D (5 bases). The CDR3 totals 16 residues. Germline values: CDR1 KGHSH, CDR2 LQKENI. Deletions cut 5 bases from V and 3 bases from J, with 17 bases between.